The clone carrying this T cell receptor beta chain was counted only a few times. Original processing notes: Estimates of nucleated cell counts were drawn from the amplification of reference gene primers. Libraries were prepared by immunoSEQ multiplex PCR; TCRdb keeps only in-frame clonotypes and omits some of them. The V and J calls and clone size are taken from that table; D and trimming were inferred from the DNA. Of 300,000 to 450,000 clones detected, roughly 85% appear once; the ten largest clones hold 3.6%. This entry belongs to a study of blood T cell repertoires in COVID-19. Overall study context: The United States, Italy and Spain were the sources of the acute and convalescent COVID-19 samples. PBMCs, B-cell-depleted T cells, or T cells were the source of the cDNA or gDNA that made up the material.

Trimming stripped 5 bases from V and 5 bases from J, with 15 bases between. CDR3 length equals 15 residues. Germline loops: CDR1 MGHRA, CDR2 YSYEKL. The sequence was collected from a woman aged 18-30 years with acute or convalescent COVID-19. Sequencing was performed on peripheral blood. This chain connects TRBV4-1 to TRBJ2-2, with D unclear. CDR3: CASSKGQTRTGELFF. CDR3 DNA sequence: TGCGCCAGCAGCAAAGGGCAGACACGTACCGGGGAGCTGTTTTTT.